This T cell receptor (beta chain) was obtained from a study of cytotoxic CD8 clonotypes in ibrutinib-treated CLL. The method was immunoSEQ multiplex PCR; TCRdb's version includes in-frame clones alone and lacks a portion of them. The table lists 110,000 to 150,000 clones, 76% of them singletons, with around 5% in the top ten. V lost 0 bases and J lost 7, with 12 bases in between. Germline V gives CDR1 SQVTM, CDR2 ANQGSEA. The CDR3 is 13 residues long. The chain combines TRBV29-1 with TRBJ1-1; maybe TRBD1 (6 bases). The sequences come from PBMCs, collected after 24 months of ibrutinib treatment. This TCR was sampled from a human donor with chronic lymphocytic leukemia. The CDR3 DNA follows: TGCAGCGTTGAAGACGGGGGGGGCTATGAAGCTTTCTTT. Translating gives CSVEDGGGYEAFF. Full variable domain (outside the CDR3, taken from reference TRBV29-1 and TRBJ1-1): SAVISQKPSRDICQRGTSLTIQCQVDSQVTMMFWYRQQPGQSLTLIATANQGSEATYESGFVIDKFPISRPNLTFSTLTVSNMSPEDSSIYLCSVEDGGGYEAFFGQGTRLTVV.